The rows below give T cell receptor beta chains drawn from one sample of a study of blood T cell repertoires in COVID-19. Data came from immunoSEQ multiplex PCR; TCRdb stores just in-frame clones and leaves some out. The data show roughly 100,000 clones, roughly 84% seen once. The source material was peripheral blood. These receptors originate from a human donor in a cohort sampled during active COVID-19. The CDR3 runs from the conserved cysteine through the conserved F or W. D genes are given only for firm matches.

v_call: TRBV7-9; d_call: TRBD1; cdr3_aa: CASSFFYSARDSHSPLHF
v_call: TRBV6-5; d_call: .; cdr3_aa: CASIQVLEAFF
v_call: TRBV11-2; d_call: TRBD1; cdr3_aa: CASSPTDRGIGEAFF
v_call: TRBV11-3; d_call: TRBD1; cdr3_aa: CASSTGGYNEQFF
v_call: TRBV18; d_call: .; cdr3_aa: CASSPPMGSLNEAFF
v_call: TRBV23-1; d_call: .; cdr3_aa: CASSQIGGNTEAFF
v_call: TRBV6-2/TRBV6-3; d_call: TRBD1; cdr3_aa: CASSHLPGTGGTYGYTF
v_call: TRBV10-3; d_call: .; cdr3_aa: CAISPTGLYEQYF
v_call: TRBV24-1; d_call: TRBD1; cdr3_aa: CATSDPTGAGANVLTF
v_call: TRBV4-1; d_call: TRBD2; cdr3_aa: CASSQGGLAGVGDTQYF
v_call: TRBV30; d_call: .; cdr3_aa: CALGGDSGNTIYF
v_call: TRBV27; d_call: TRBD1; cdr3_aa: CASSPGQGRLNTEAFF
v_call: TRBV28; d_call: .; cdr3_aa: CASSLQNTEAFF
v_call: TRBV6-8; d_call: TRBD1; cdr3_aa: CASSYPQASGTGGFLAYEQYF
v_call: TRBV12-3/TRBV12-4; d_call: TRBD2; cdr3_aa: CASSFPGGGAKFF
v_call: TRBV5-1; d_call: .; cdr3_aa: CASSLRQAFWDNEQFF
v_call: TRBV15; d_call: .; cdr3_aa: CATSRDRQISGNTIYF
v_call: TRBV5-1; d_call: .; cdr3_aa: CASSSAGEQYF
v_call: TRBV11-1; d_call: .; cdr3_aa: CASSVSPGRSYEQFF
v_call: TRBV28; d_call: TRBD2; cdr3_aa: CASSLSTSGSYNEQFF
v_call: TRBV28; d_call: .; cdr3_aa: CASRGGDRTEAFF
v_call: TRBV6-5; d_call: TRBD2; cdr3_aa: CASRGGRTDTQYF
v_call: TRBV7-6; d_call: TRBD1; cdr3_aa: CASSLSQGARWEKLFF
v_call: TRBV4-3; d_call: .; cdr3_aa: CASSRSTGRDTEAFF
v_call: TRBV23-1; d_call: TRBD1; cdr3_aa: CASRTGASTDTQYF
v_call: TRBV7-6; d_call: .; cdr3_aa: CASSLARGAGYEQFF
v_call: TRBV11-2; d_call: TRBD1; cdr3_aa: CASSLQGDYEQYF
v_call: TRBV3-1/TRBV3-2; d_call: .; cdr3_aa: CASSQDLTRVGMNTEAFF
v_call: TRBV18; d_call: TRBD1; cdr3_aa: CASSLQGPGDTQYF
v_call: TRBV6-4; d_call: .; cdr3_aa: CASSPFMGETNYGYTF
v_call: TRBV30; d_call: .; cdr3_aa: CAWSATGRPGNQPQHF
v_call: TRBV3-1/TRBV3-2; d_call: .; cdr3_aa: CASSQDRLISGNTIYF
v_call: TRBV6-6; d_call: TRBD2; cdr3_aa: CASSSLAGGYEQFF
v_call: TRBV5-1; d_call: .; cdr3_aa: CASSSSPRGPSSYEQYF
v_call: TRBV6-6; d_call: TRBD1; cdr3_aa: CASSSTGGTGNTIYF
v_call: TRBV27; d_call: TRBD2; cdr3_aa: CASSFMGLTTDTQYF
v_call: TRBV24-1; d_call: .; cdr3_aa: CATSDTPITGFANTGELFF
v_call: TRBV24-1; d_call: .; cdr3_aa: CATSEWQANQPQHF
v_call: TRBV19; d_call: TRBD2; cdr3_aa: CASSVRTSGSTEQFF
v_call: TRBV3-1/TRBV3-2; d_call: .; cdr3_aa: CASSPSGGGLEAFF
v_call: TRBV3-1/TRBV3-2; d_call: TRBD2; cdr3_aa: CASTEISGGPPETQYF
v_call: TRBV6-5; d_call: .; cdr3_aa: CASSSQAAASTDTQYF
v_call: TRBV7-6; d_call: .; cdr3_aa: CASSSQFQETQYF
v_call: TRBV18; d_call: .; cdr3_aa: CASSPPTGTNEKLFF
v_call: TRBV24-1; d_call: TRBD1; cdr3_aa: CATSARTGGGVAEAFF
v_call: TRBV15; d_call: .; cdr3_aa: CATSPRAAGAYTGELFF
v_call: TRBV4-1; d_call: .; cdr3_aa: CASSQQQTGSGGELFF
v_call: TRBV4-1; d_call: .; cdr3_aa: CASSHRGTLQETQYF
v_call: TRBV5-4; d_call: TRBD1; cdr3_aa: CASSTGGQGANYGYTF
v_call: TRBV7-9; d_call: .; cdr3_aa: CASSSSPPRAPPEQYF
v_call: TRBV7-2; d_call: .; cdr3_aa: CASSLNPGYGYTF
v_call: TRBV2; d_call: .; cdr3_aa: CASSEALTGSGSPLHF
v_call: TRBV4-2; d_call: .; cdr3_aa: CASSQERGREKLFF
v_call: TRBV4-3; d_call: TRBD2; cdr3_aa: CASSQELAEETQYF
v_call: TRBV2; d_call: TRBD1; cdr3_aa: CASRGGQGSYEQYF